This TCR beta chain came from a study of blood T cell repertoires in COVID-19. Across the whole study: Collection of acute and convalescent COVID-19 samples took place in the United States, Italy and Spain. T cells, B-cell-depleted T cells, or PBMCs provided the cDNA or gDNA that served as material.

Original handling: Reference gene primer amplification yielded estimated nucleated cell counts. The method was immunoSEQ multiplex PCR; TCRdb's version includes in-frame clones alone and lacks a portion of them. D and trimming come from the DNA, and the V and J calls and clone size come from that table. The sample records 50,000 to 60,000 clones, roughly 90% being singletons. The CDR3 is made up of 16 amino acids. Germline lookup yields CDR1 MNHEY and CDR2 SVGEGT. V shed 2 bases, J shed 6 bases, and the junction held 9 bases outside the gene matches. V is TRBV6-2 or TRBV6-3 and J is TRBJ1-1; 10 bases match TRBD1. The source of this sequence is an elderly woman with acute or convalescent COVID-19. Material for sequencing was peripheral blood. The CDR3 loop reads CASSYLRGTGEAEAFF. CDR3 DNA sequence: TGTGCCAGCAGTTACCTTCGAGGGACAGGGGAGGCTGAAGCTTTCTTT.